This record looks at one T cell receptor beta chain sequence and its context. The antigen remains unidentified. V was clipped by 5 bases and J by 7 bases; unmatched bases: 9. The CDR3 has 15 amino acids. The germline CDR1 and CDR2 sequences are LNHDA and SQIVND (reference sequence). Every bit of the isolated RNA underwent reverse transcription, so sequencing read expressed TCRB transcripts. TCRdb keeps only in-frame clones here, not all; method: immunoSEQ multiplex PCR. The data hold 300,000 to 450,000 clones, with around 20% observed a single time. The sample originates from a study of beta chain features in type 1 diabetes. CD45RO/CCR7/CD25/CD127/CD95/CD27 separated CD4+ naive, central memory, regulatory and stem cell-like memory cells by sorting. Overall study findings and caveats: Insertion counts at VDJ junctions were lower in type 1 diabetes patients, who also showed more deletions there. Over-representation of high TCR-expressing cells was a possible consequence of cDNA sequencing. The naive, central memory and Treg TCRB repertoires showed an apparent similarity that was greater among patients than among healthy donors.

Sequencing used naive CD4+ T cells from blood. This clonotype was obtained from a woman under 30 in good health. The chain joins TRBV19 to TRBJ2-4; TRBD1 aligns across 9 bases. CDR3: CASSLQTGGLNIQYF. The CDR3, as DNA: TGTGCCAGTAGTCTTCAGACAGGGGGGTTGAACATTCAGTACTTC.